These 23 T cell receptor beta chains share one sample of origin, sequenced in a study of T cells in Graves' hyperthyroidism and ophthalmopathy. The CDR3 regions of TCR beta were amplified from RNA transcripts. Initially, a first-round RT-PCR of the TCR CDR3 employed the HTBI primer set. TCRdb itself ran the multiplex PCR reads through MiXCR, one entry per CDR3 protein. The data hold about half a million distinct CDR3 sequences, with about a fifth observed a single time. The sample was blood. The origin of the receptors is a man between 18 and 29 years old with Graves' hyperthyroidism.

This clonotype occurred a few times. J is TRBJ2-5 and V is TRBV12-3 or TRBV12-4, with D possibly matching TRBD1 (5 bases). Trimming pared 7 bases from V and 5 bases from J, leaving 14 bases between. CDR3 length: 13 residues. DNA for the CDR3: TGTGCCAGCAATTCAGGGCCAGGGGAGACCCAGTACTTC. It translates to CASNSGPGETQYF.

This clonotype was picked up many times. The V call is TRBV2, the J call TRBJ2-7; D call uncertain. Trimming removed 3 bases at V and 1 base at J, with 7 bases between. The CDR3 is 13 amino acids. Looked up from germline, CDR1 is SNHLY and CDR2 is FYNNEI. The CDR3 spells CASSDPESYEQYF. The DNA for the CDR3 is TGTGCCAGCAGTGACCCTGAATCCTACGAGCAGTACTTC.

The chain is built from TRBV5-1 and TRBJ2-5, with D unclear. The V gene's germline CDR1 is SGHRS and CDR2 YFSETQ. The CDR3 has 14 residues. Trimming cost V 4 bases and J 3 bases, with 13 bases left between them. CDR3 sequence (DNA): TGCGCCAGCAGCCGTAGAACCATTGAAGAGACCCAGTACTTC. This gives the protein CASSRRTIEETQYF.

There are many counts of this clonotype. The gene calls are TRBV2 and TRBJ1-5; D may be TRBD1 (6 bases). V lost 3 bases, J lost 5 bases, and 11 bases lay in between. CDR3 length equals 14 residues. Looked up from germline, CDR1 is SNHLY and CDR2 is FYNNEI. The CDR3 region is CASSEGARYQPQHF. Written as DNA, the CDR3 is TGTGCCAGCAGTGAGGGGGCGAGGTATCAGCCCCAGCATTTT.

The chain couples TRBV7-2 to TRBJ2-5; D is unclear. The CDR3 contains 14 residues. Germline CDR1 reads SGHTA; CDR2 reads FQGNSA. Deletions cut 0 bases from V and 6 bases from J, with 11 bases between. This chain's CDR3 is CASSLAVQSKTQYF. The DNA of the CDR3 is TGTGCCAGCAGCTTAGCTGTGCAAAGTAAGACCCAGTACTTC. The full variable domain, with the rest looked up from reference TRBV7-2 and TRBJ2-5, is GAGVSQSPSNKVTEKGKDVELRCDPISGHTALYWYRQSLGQGLEFLIYFQGNSAPDKSGLPSDRFSAERTGGSVSTLTIQRTQQEDSAVYLCASSLAVQSKTQYFGPGTRLLVL.

This clonotype was counted at least ten times. V usage is TRBV6-4 and J usage is TRBJ1-2; D remains unclear. Between the trimmed V and J ends, which lost 3 bases and 7 bases, there was a span of 12 bases. Germline CDR1 is MRHNA and CDR2 is SNTAGT. The CDR3 contains 13 residues. Written as DNA, the CDR3 is TGTGCCAGCAGTGATGACGGACGTATTGGCTACACCTTC. This encodes CASSDDGRIGYTF.

This clonotype came up a few times. This chain uses TRBV5-1 with TRBJ1-1, with D uncertain. The ends were cut back, 1 base at V and 0 bases at J, with 10 bases in the middle. This CDR3 is 15 amino acids long. Germline loops: CDR1 SGHRS, CDR2 YFSETQ. The CDR3 is CASSLTLAMNTEAFF. The CDR3 DNA sequence: TGCGCCAGCAGCTTGACCCTCGCGATGAACACTGAAGCTTTCTTT. Using reference TRBV5-1 and TRBJ1-1 for the parts outside the CDR3, the full variable domain is KAGVTQTPRYLIKTRGQQVTLSCSPISGHRSVSWYQQTPGQGLQFLFEYFSETQRNKGNFPGRFSGRQFSNSRSEMNVSTLELGDSALYLCASSLTLAMNTEAFFGQGTRLTVV.

This clonotype has ten or more counts. This chain joins TRBV2 and TRBJ2-5; maybe TRBD2 (6 bases). The CDR3 spans 14 residues. Germline V gene data show CDR1 as SNHLY and CDR2 as FYNNEI. V was trimmed by 2 bases and J by 3 bases, leaving 10 bases between them. The CDR3 DNA reads TGTGCCAGCAGTGAACCCCGACTAGAAGAGACCCAGTACTTC. Encoded protein: CASSEPRLEETQYF.

This clonotype was seen ten or more times. The chain recombines TRBV28 with TRBJ2-7; possible D gene TRBD1, 6 bases. The V and J ends lost 3 bases and 0 bases respectively, with 15 bases between them. This CDR3 contains 16 residues. Germline V gene lookup returns CDR1 MDHEN and CDR2 SYDVKM. This CDR3 reads CASSFWGPNSSYEQYF. The DNA of the CDR3 is TGTGCCAGCAGTTTTTGGGGGCCTAACAGCTCCTACGAGCAGTACTTC.

Ten or more counts support this clonotype. This chain connects TRBV24-1 to TRBJ2-2; possibly TRBD2 for D (5 bases). Germline V CDR1 and CDR2: KGHDR, SFDVKD. CDR3 length: 15 amino acids. Trimming shortened V by 2 bases and J by 6 bases, and 12 bases separated the two germline ends. CDR3 loop: CATSDSDLWSGELFF. For the CDR3, the DNA is TGTGCCACCAGTGATTCGGACTTGTGGTCCGGGGAGCTGTTTTTT.

The CDR3 DNA is TGTGCCAGTAGTAACTTACAGGGGGCTGAGGGCACTGAAGCTTTCTTT. Its protein product is CASSNLQGAEGTEAFF. The V call is TRBV19, the J call TRBJ1-1, with 9 nucleotides matching TRBD1. The CDR3 has 16 residues. V trimming: 4 bases; J trimming: 4 bases; junction bases outside the gene matches: 10. Germline CDR1 and CDR2: LNHDA and SQIVND (reference sequence). Complete variable domain (other parts from reference TRBV19 and TRBJ1-1): DGGITQSPKYLFRKEGQNVTLSCEQNLNHDAMYWYRQDPGQGLRLIYYSQIVNDFQKGDIAEGYSVSREKKESFPLTVTSAQKNPTAFYLCASSNLQGAEGTEAFFGQGTRLTVV.

In this sample, this clonotype turned up a few times. It may be a read error: a sequence one base away is much more abundant. The chain links TRBV11-2 to TRBJ1-1; D is unclear. Germline V lookup: CDR1 SGHAT, CDR2 FQNNGV. The CDR3 length is 16 residues. The CDR3, as DNA: TGTGCCAGCAGCTTAGATCTAGGTCCCCTGAACACTGAAGCTTGCTTT. Encoded protein: CASSLDLGPLNTEACF.

This clonotype was seen at least ten times. The chain links TRBV2 to TRBJ1-5; D is ambiguous. Trimming cost V 4 bases and J 1 base, with 11 bases left between them. Per germline, CDR1 SNHLY and CDR2 FYNNEI. The CDR3 extends over 15 amino acids. The CDR3 DNA is TGTGCCAGCAGTGTCGGACGTTACAGCAATCAGCCCCAGCATTTT. Its protein product is CASSVGRYSNQPQHF.

This rearrangement joins TRBV7-9 to TRBJ2-5; D gene unclear. V gave up 5 bases and J gave up 1 base, with 14 bases separating them. The CDR3 covers 15 residues. Germline V CDR1 and CDR2: SEHNR, FQNEAQ (reference sequence). CDR3 nucleotides: TGTGCCAGCAGCCCGAGCAGTGGACCCCAAGAGACCCAGTACTTC. Amino acid sequence: CASSPSSGPQETQYF.

In its sample, this clonotype was seen many times. The chain recombines TRBV5-1 with TRBJ2-5; 7 bases align to TRBD1. CDR1 is SGHRS, CDR2 YFSETQ, per germline. Unmatched junction bases numbered 3, after V lost 4 bases and J lost 0 bases. The CDR3 runs 14 residues. The CDR3 nucleotides are TGCGCCAGCAGCCGACAGGGCGACCAAGAGACCCAGTACTTC. Its protein is CASSRQGDQETQYF.

For this clonotype: The conserved closing phenylalanine or tryptophan is absent in this CDR3, likely reflecting a read error. The gene calls are TRBV4-1 and TRBJ1-1; no reliable D call. Germline CDR1 MGHRA, CDR2 YSYEKL. The V gene lost 0 bases and the J gene lost 11 bases, with 13 bases spanning the gap. The length of the CDR3 is 13 residues. This chain's CDR3 is CASSQDRLVRAFL. CDR3 DNA: TGCGCCAGCAGCCAAGATAGGCTGGTGCGGGCTTTCTTG.

The chain joins TRBV29-1 to TRBJ1-4; 8 bases match TRBD1. Unmatched junction bases numbered 11, after V lost 6 bases and J lost 8 bases. The CDR3 is 14 amino acids. The germline V gene has CDR1 SQVTM and CDR2 ANQGSEA. The CDR3 loop reads CSVISTGEEEKLFF. CDR3 nucleotide sequence: TGCAGCGTGATTTCGACAGGGGAAGAAGAAAAACTGTTTTTT.

Many counts were recorded for this clonotype. The chain uses TRBV6-5 and TRBJ2-7; 11 bases map to TRBD2. J gave up 4 bases and V 6 bases, and 5 bases lay outside the gene matches. CDR1 is MNHEY, CDR2 SVGAGI, per germline. This CDR3 spans 14 amino acids. CDR3 sequence reads: CASRPLAGGYEQYF. The CDR3 DNA reads as TGTGCCAGCAGACCCCTAGCGGGGGGTTACGAGCAGTACTTC.

The chain couples TRBV20-1 to TRBJ2-7; 7 nucleotides line up with TRBD1. With 3 bases clipped from V and 2 bases from J, the junction kept 7 bases outside the gene matches. The germline CDR1 and CDR2 sequences are DFQATT and SNEGSKA (reference sequence). CDR3 size: 14 residues. The CDR3 region is CSARARQGAYEQYF. The CDR3 DNA reads TGCAGTGCTAGGGCGCGCCAGGGGGCCTACGAGCAGTACTTC.

This clonotype was seen at least ten times. This chain connects TRBV9 to TRBJ2-2; either TRBD1 or TRBD2 may supply D (6 bases each). CDR3 length: 15 residues. Germline loops: CDR1 SGDLS, CDR2 YYNGEE. Trimming took off 3 bases at V and 8 bases at J, with 17 bases between the two ends. CDR3 DNA: TGTGCCAGCAGCGCCGAGGGGGGCGATGGGGGGGAGCTGTTTTTT. This codes for CASSAEGGDGGELFF.

This clonotype has ten or more counts. This chain links TRBV12-5 with TRBJ1-1; D remains unclear. The CDR3 is 13 amino acids. The V gene lost 3 bases and the J gene lost 0 bases, with 5 bases spanning the gap. In germline, CDR1 is LGHNT, CDR2 FRNRAP. The CDR3 region has the DNA TGTGCTAGTGGTTTTAGGATGAACACTGAAGCTTTCTTT. It yields the protein CASGFRMNTEAFF.

This clonotype was counted a single time. This chain links TRBV2 with TRBJ2-7, with a weak D call TRBD1 (5 bases). This CDR3 spans 11 amino acids. V was clipped by 7 bases and J by 6 bases, with 10 bases between them. Germline-derived CDR1 and CDR2 are SNHLY and FYNNEI. CDR3 sequence reads: CASTQGSEQYV. DNA for the CDR3: TGTGCCAGCACCCAGGGTAGCGAGCAGTACGTC.

The chain has TRBV20-1 and TRBJ1-5; a possible D gene is TRBD1 (6 bases). Per germline, CDR1 DFQATT and CDR2 SNEGSKA (reference sequence). The length of the CDR3 is 13 residues. V was trimmed by 6 bases and J by 2 bases, leaving 11 bases between them. The CDR3 loop reads CSATRTGNQPQHF. The CDR3 DNA reads as TGCAGTGCCACTAGGACAGGCAATCAGCCCCAGCATTTT.